Each of the 17 T cell receptor beta chains below was sequenced from the same sample in a study of metastatic and nonmetastatic thyroid tumors. Before thyroid surgery, none of the patients had received any treatment. MiXCR reprocessed the PCR reads for TCRdb. Among tens of thousands of clones listed, about 32% were seen once. Specimen: blood. These receptors originate from a female donor with papillary thyroid cancer or a benign thyroid nodule (not recorded which). Some clones in this sample may be carry-over from other donors' samples.

Note on this clone: The junction shows a germline mismatch at one end, possibly a read error. The rearrangement joins TRBV6-1 to TRBJ2-2, with 14 bases identical to TRBD2. Per the germline V gene, CDR1 is MNHNS and CDR2 is SASEGT. The CDR3 consists of 15 residues. DNA for the CDR3: TGTGCCAGCAGTGAGACTAGCGGGGGGGCCGGTGAGCTGTTTTTT. This encodes CASSETSGGAGELFF.

This clone showed up just a few times. CDR3 in DNA: TGTGCCTGGAGTTGGGAGGGGTGGGCTTTCTTT. Its protein is CAWSWEGWAFF. The V and J genes are TRBV30 and TRBJ1-1; weak D call: TRBD1 (5 bases). Germline CDR1 GTSNPN, CDR2 SVGIG (reference sequence). V gave up 2 bases and J gave up 11 bases, with 12 bases separating them. This CDR3 has 11 amino acids.

This clone was seen many times. In nucleotides, the CDR3 is TGCGCCAGCAGCTTGTTGGGAGACTACGAGCAGTACTTC. Its protein is CASSLLGDYEQYF. This rearrangement joins TRBV5-1 to TRBJ2-7, with D tentatively TRBD2 (5 bases). Trimming pared 1 base from V and 3 bases from J, leaving 8 bases between. The CDR3 spans 13 residues. Per the germline V gene, CDR1 is SGHRS and CDR2 is YFSETQ.

In its sample, this clone was seen a few times. Without the conserved terminal phenylalanine or tryptophan, this CDR3 likely stems from a read error. The rearrangement uses TRBV18 and TRBJ2-7; D possibly corresponds to TRBD1 (6 bases). This CDR3 is built from 15 residues. The germline V gene has CDR1 KGHSH and CDR2 LQKENI. Written as DNA, the CDR3 is TGTGCTAGCTCACCCAGCCGGGACACTTCTTACGAGCAGTACTCC. Protein product: CASSPSRDTSYEQYS.

The chain has TRBV4-1 and TRBJ2-1; D remains unclear. The CDR3 runs to 12 residues. Germline CDR1 MGHRA, CDR2 YSYEKL. Deletions cut 0 bases from V and 10 bases from J, with 7 bases between. The CDR3, as DNA: TGCGCCAGCAGCCAAGATTTTGCGGAGCAGTTCTTC. Its protein product is CASSQDFAEQFF.

The J gene is TRBJ1-1, the V gene TRBV5-5; 12 bases match TRBD1. The germline V gene encodes CDR1 SGHKS and CDR2 YYEKEE (reference sequence). The CDR3 runs 15 residues. The V and J ends lost 6 bases and 4 bases, in that order; junction bases with no gene match: 7. CDR3 region: CASIWGQGASTEAFF. The DNA for the CDR3 is TGTGCCAGCATCTGGGGACAGGGGGCCAGCACTGAAGCTTTCTTT. The full variable domain, in which reference TRBV5-5 and TRBJ1-1 provide the parts outside the CDR3, is DAGVTQSPTHLIKTRGQQVTLRCSPISGHKSVSWYQQVLGQGPQFIFQYYEKEERGRGNFPDRFSARQFPNYSSELNVNALLLGDSALYLCASIWGQGASTEAFFGQGTRLTVV.

Only a few counts were recorded for this clone. One end of the junction fails to match germline, which may point to a read error. The rearrangement uses TRBV9 and TRBJ2-1; D remains ambiguous. The CDR3 sequence is 12 residues long. Germline assignment: CDR1 SGDLS and CDR2 YYNGEE. The CDR3 DNA reads TGTGCCAGCAGCCCACCCGGTGATGAGCACTTCTTC. This sequence encodes CASSPPGDEHFF. Variable domain in full (rest from reference TRBV9 and TRBJ2-1): DSGVTQTPKHLITATGQRVTLRCSPRSGDLSVYWYQQSLDQGLQFLIQYYNGEERAKGNILERFSAQQFPDLHSELNLSSLELGDSALYFCASSPPGDEHFFGPGTRLTVL.

This clone has just a few counts. The DNA of the CDR3 is TGTGCCAGCAGCTTAGCGGTACAGGGGGCAAGTGGCAATCAGCCCCAGCATTTT. Amino acid sequence: CASSLAVQGASGNQPQHF. V usage is TRBV7-9 and J usage is TRBJ1-5; 9 bases align to TRBD1. Losses at the gene ends were 0 bases for V and 2 bases for J; bases not matched to a gene: 8. This CDR3 region has 18 residues. Per the germline V gene, CDR1 is SEHNR and CDR2 is FQNEAQ (reference sequence).

Many counts were recorded for this clone. Compared with germline, one end of the junction differs, possibly owing to a read error. The same CDR3 arises from other DNA sequences in this sample as well. The chain joins TRBV18 to TRBJ1-6; D is unresolved. Germline V gene lookup returns CDR1 KGHSH and CDR2 LQKENI. The CDR3 runs to 12 residues. CDR3 in DNA: TGTGCCAGCCGCCCGAATGATTCACCTCTCCACTTT. It yields the protein CASRPNDSPLHF.

This clone has a handful of counts. The chain uses TRBV10-3 and TRBJ2-2; possible D gene TRBD2, 6 bases. V gave up 10 bases and J gave up 2 bases, with 23 bases separating them. The CDR3 has 17 amino acids. Looked up from germline, CDR1 is ENHRY and CDR2 is SYGVKD. CDR3 sequence: CANRTSWSLANTGELFF. For the CDR3, the DNA is TGTGCCAACCGCACTAGCTGGAGCCTCGCTAACACCGGGGAGCTGTTTTTT.

This clone occurred many times. The rearrangement joins TRBV19 to TRBJ1-2; TRBD1 aligns across 8 bases. With 8 bases clipped from V and 0 bases from J, the junction kept 5 bases outside the gene matches. Germline CDR1 and CDR2: LNHDA and SQIVND (reference sequence). This CDR3 is built from 14 residues. The CDR3 spells CASHVTGANYGYTF. CDR3 DNA sequence: TGTGCCAGTCATGTGACAGGGGCTAACTATGGCTACACCTTC.

The table lists this clone with many counts. The rearrangement links TRBV6-2 or TRBV6-3 to TRBJ2-1; the match to TRBD1 covers 7 bases. Germline CDR1 MNHEY, CDR2 SVGEGT. Germline trimming cut 2 bases from V and 4 bases from J; bases unmatched to any gene: 2. This CDR3 has 14 residues. CDR3 region: CASSYTGEYNEQFF. CDR3 coding DNA: TGTGCCAGCAGTTACACAGGGGAGTACAATGAGCAGTTCTTC.

This clone was seen ten or more times. This chain links TRBV6-1 with TRBJ2-7; 7 bases are shared with TRBD1. In germline, CDR1 is MNHNS, CDR2 SASEGT. Trimming removed 1 base from V and 0 bases from J; junction bases left unmatched: 3. The CDR3 length is 15 residues. The CDR3, as DNA: TGTGCCAGCAGTGAAGTGGCAGGGGGCTCCTACGAGCAGTACTTC. Translating gives CASSEVAGGSYEQYF.

This clone appeared once. The V and J genes are TRBV6-1 and TRBJ2-6; D gene uncertain. From germline, CDR1 is MNHNS and CDR2 SASEGT. The CDR3 covers 14 residues. Deletions cut 6 bases from V and 2 bases from J, with 8 bases between. CDR3 protein: CASSNGPGANVLTF. The CDR3, as DNA: TGTGCCAGCAGCAACGGGCCTGGGGCCAACGTCCTGACTTTC.

The chain carries TRBV5-1 and TRBJ2-1, with 12 bases identical to TRBD2. This CDR3 is 18 amino acids long. Trimming at V came to 0 bases and at J to 0 bases, leaving 4 bases not matched to a gene. Germline CDR1 and CDR2: SGHRS and YFSETQ. The CDR3: CASSLASGGATSYNEQFF. For the CDR3, the DNA is TGCGCCAGCAGCTTGGCTAGCGGGGGGGCTACCTCCTACAATGAGCAGTTCTTC. Looking up the rest from reference TRBV5-1 and TRBJ2-1 gives the full variable domain: KAGVTQTPRYLIKTRGQQVTLSCSPISGHRSVSWYQQTPGQGLQFLFEYFSETQRNKGNFPGRFSGRQFSNSRSEMNVSTLELGDSALYLCASSLASGGATSYNEQFFGPGTRLTVL.

In this sample, this clone turned up once. This sequence joins TRBV12-3 or TRBV12-4 and TRBJ2-7; TRBD1 or TRBD2 may be the D gene (5 bases each). V was cut by 7 bases and J by 1 base, with 14 bases left in between. This CDR3 region has 14 residues. The DNA of the CDR3 is TGTGCCAGCAACCGGGACCGATCTTCCTACGAGCAGTACTTC. Residues: CASNRDRSSYEQYF.

J is TRBJ1-1 and V is TRBV10-1; tentative D call: TRBD1 (5 bases). The CDR3 has 13 residues. Germline V lookup: CDR1 WNHNN, CDR2 SYGVQD (reference sequence). With 0 bases removed from V and 4 bases from J, the gap between germline ends came to 6 bases. The CDR3 DNA sequence: TGCGCCAGCAGTGAGTCGAGGGGCACTGAAGCTTTCTTT. This gives the protein CASSESRGTEAFF.